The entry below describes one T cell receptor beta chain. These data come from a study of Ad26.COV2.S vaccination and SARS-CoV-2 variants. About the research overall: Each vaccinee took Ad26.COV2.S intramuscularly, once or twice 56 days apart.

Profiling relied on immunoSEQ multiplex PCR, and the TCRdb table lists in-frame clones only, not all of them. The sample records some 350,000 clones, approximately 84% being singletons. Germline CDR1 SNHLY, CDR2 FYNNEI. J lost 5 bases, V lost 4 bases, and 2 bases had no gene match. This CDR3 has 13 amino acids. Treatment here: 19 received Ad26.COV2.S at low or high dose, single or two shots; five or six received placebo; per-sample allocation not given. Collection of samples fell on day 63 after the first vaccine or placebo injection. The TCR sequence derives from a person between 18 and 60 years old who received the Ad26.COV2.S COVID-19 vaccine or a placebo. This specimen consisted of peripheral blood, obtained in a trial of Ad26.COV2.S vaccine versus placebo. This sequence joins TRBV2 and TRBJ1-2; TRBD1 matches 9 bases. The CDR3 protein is CASSVGQGYGYTF. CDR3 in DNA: TGTGCCAGCAGTGTAGGACAGGGGTATGGCTACACCTTC.